This entry lists 2 T cell receptor beta chains sequenced from one sample in a study of blood T cell repertoires in COVID-19. Sequenced by immunoSEQ multiplex PCR; TCRdb stores in-frame clones only, minus some. Among about 200,000 clones listed, approximately 80% were seen once. Sample: peripheral blood. These receptors all come from a human donor with acute or convalescent COVID-19. The donor label of this sample is uncertain.

This clone was seen only a few times. V usage is TRBV28 and J usage is TRBJ1-4; TRBD1 is a possible D gene (6 bases). The germline V gene has CDR1 MDHEN and CDR2 SYDVKM. The germline V and J ends were trimmed by 5 bases and 5 bases, with 18 bases remaining between them. The CDR3 runs 16 residues. CDR3 DNA: TGTGCCAGCAGTACTCCCGTCAGGGGTCAAAATGAAAAACTGTTTTTT. Its protein is CASSTPVRGQNEKLFF.

In DNA, the CDR3 is TGCGCCAGCAGCCAAGAGTCGCGGGAGGGCCTTAGATTTGGACTTAGCACAGATACGCAGTATTTT. Amino acids: CASSQESREGLRFGLSTDTQYF. V and J are TRBV4-3 and TRBJ2-3; 9 nucleotides align to TRBD2. CDR1 and CDR2 (germline): LGHNA, YSLEER. The CDR3 totals 22 residues. The ends lost 0 bases at V and 0 bases at J; junction bases unmatched: 19.